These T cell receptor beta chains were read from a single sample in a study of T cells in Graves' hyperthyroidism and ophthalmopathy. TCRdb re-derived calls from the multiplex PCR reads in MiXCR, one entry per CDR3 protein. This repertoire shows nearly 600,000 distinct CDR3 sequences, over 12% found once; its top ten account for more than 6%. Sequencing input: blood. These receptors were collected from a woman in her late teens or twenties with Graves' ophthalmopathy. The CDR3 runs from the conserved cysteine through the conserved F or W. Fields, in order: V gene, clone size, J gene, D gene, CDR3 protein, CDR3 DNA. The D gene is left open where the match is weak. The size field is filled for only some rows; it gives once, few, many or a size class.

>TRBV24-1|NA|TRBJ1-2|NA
CATSDYSANYGYTF
TGTGCCACTAGTGATTACTCCGCTAACTATGGCTACACCTTC
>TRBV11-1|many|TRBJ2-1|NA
CASSPVGAATYNEQFF
TGTGCCAGCAGCCCCGTGGGAGCGGCCACCTACAATGAGCAGTTCTTC
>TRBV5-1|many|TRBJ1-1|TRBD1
CASSEGLGGRGTEAFF
TGCGCCAGCAGCGAGGGCCTAGGGGGCCGGGGCACTGAAGCTTTCTTT
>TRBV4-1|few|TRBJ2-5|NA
CASSQEGRHLGTQYF
TGCGCCAGCAGCCAAGAGGGACGGCATCTCGGGACCCAGTACTTC
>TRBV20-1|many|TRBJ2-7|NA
CSARDPRARSTYEQYF
TGCAGTGCTAGAGATCCGAGAGCGCGGTCGACGTACGAGCAGTACTTC
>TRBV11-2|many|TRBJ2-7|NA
CASSLAGEYEQYF
TGTGCCAGCAGCTTAGCGGGAGAATACGAGCAGTACTTC
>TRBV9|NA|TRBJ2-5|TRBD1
CASSLQGLQETQYF
TGTGCCAGCAGCTTACAGGGGCTCCAAGAGACCCAGTACTTC
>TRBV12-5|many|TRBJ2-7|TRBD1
CASARAGGGWNEQYF
TGTGCTAGTGCCCGGGCAGGGGGCGGATGGAACGAGCAGTACTTC
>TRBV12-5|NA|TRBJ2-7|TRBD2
CASGLVIGGGTYEQYF
TGTGCTAGTGGTTTGGTTATTGGGGGGGGAACCTACGAGCAGTACTTC
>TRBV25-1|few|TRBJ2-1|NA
CASSSYGKSSYNEQFF
TGTGCCAGCAGTAGCTACGGAAAGAGCTCCTACAATGAGCAGTTCTTC
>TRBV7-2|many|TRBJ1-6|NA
CASSLRTGPGSPLHF
TGTGCCAGCAGCTTACGAACAGGGCCAGGATCACCCCTCCACTTT
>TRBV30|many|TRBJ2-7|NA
CAWSVQYYEQYF
TGTGCCTGGAGTGTACAGTATTACGAGCAGTACTTC
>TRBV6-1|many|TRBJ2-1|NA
CASSYGLGGYNEQFF
TGTGCCAGCAGCTACGGACTAGGGGGCTACAATGAGCAGTTCTTC
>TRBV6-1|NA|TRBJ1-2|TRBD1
CATKHGQGFNYGYTF
TGTGCCACCAAACACGGACAGGGCTTTAACTATGGCTACACCTTC
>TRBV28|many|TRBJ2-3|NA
CASSPTGRTTDTQYF
TGTGCCAGCAGTCCCACGGGCCGAACCACAGATACGCAGTATTTT
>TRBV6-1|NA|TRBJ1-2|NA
CASTIGGRNGYTF
TGTGCCAGCACCATAGGGGGGCGAAACGGCTACACCTTC
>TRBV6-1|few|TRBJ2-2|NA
CASGALLDGTGELFF
TGTGCCAGCGGGGCCCTACTGGACGGCACCGGGGAGCTGTTTTTT
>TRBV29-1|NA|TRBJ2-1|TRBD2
CSVDKAGASYNEQFF
TGCAGCGTAGATAAAGCGGGAGCTTCCTACAATGAGCAGTTCTTC
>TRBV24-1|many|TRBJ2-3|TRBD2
CATSDIGLAGSTDTQYF
TGTGCCACCAGTGATATTGGACTAGCGGGGAGCACAGATACGCAGTATTTT
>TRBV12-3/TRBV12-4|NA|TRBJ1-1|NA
CASSFGDEGLTEAFF
TGTGCCAGCAGTTTTGGGGATGAGGGGTTAACTGAAGCTTTCTTT
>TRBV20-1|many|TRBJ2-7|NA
CSASMGEQYF
TGCAGTGCTAGTATGGGAGAGCAGTACTTC
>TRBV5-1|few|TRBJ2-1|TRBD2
CASSRRGRTSGRASSYNEQFF
TGCGCCAGCAGCAGACGCGGCCGGACTAGCGGGAGGGCGAGCTCCTACAATGAGCAGTTCTTC
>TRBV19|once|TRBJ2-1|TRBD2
CASSRTSSVVNEQFF
TGTGCCAGTAGCCGGACTAGCTCGGTAGTCAATGAGCAGTTCTTC
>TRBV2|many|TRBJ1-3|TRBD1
CASSERTGSGNTIYF
TGTGCCAGCAGTGAAAGGACAGGGTCTGGAAACACCATATATTTT
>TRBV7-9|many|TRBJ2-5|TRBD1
CASSLDRGLETQYF
TGTGCCAGCAGCTTGGACAGGGGGCTAGAGACCCAGTACTTC
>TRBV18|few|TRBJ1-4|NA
CASSPRTGGENEKLFF
TGTGCCAGCTCGCCTCGGACGGGGGGTGAAAATGAAAAACTGTTTTTT
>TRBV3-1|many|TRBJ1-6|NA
CASSHLPSPLHF
TGTGCCAGCAGCCATTTGCCGTCACCCCTCCACTTT
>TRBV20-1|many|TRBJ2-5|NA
CSASRGTQYF
TGCAGTGCTAGTAGAGGGACCCAGTACTTC
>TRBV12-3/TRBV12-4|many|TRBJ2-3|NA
CASSYGVSDTQYF
TGTGCCAGCAGTTACGGCGTGTCAGATACGCAGTATTTT
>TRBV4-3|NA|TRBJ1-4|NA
CASSQDQSSQEKLFF
TGCGCCAGCAGCCAAGATCAAAGCTCTCAGGAAAAACTGTTTTTT
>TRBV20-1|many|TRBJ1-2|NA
CSAREGSTNYGYTF
TGCAGTGCTAGAGAAGGCAGTACTAACTATGGCTACACCTTC
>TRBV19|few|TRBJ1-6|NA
CASSTGGTPPHHF
TGTGCCAGTAGTACTGGGGGGACTCCTCCTCACCACTTT
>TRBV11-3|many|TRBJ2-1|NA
CASSFKTGLNPYNEQFF
TGTGCCAGCAGCTTTAAAACCGGGCTCAACCCCTACAATGAGCAGTTCTTC
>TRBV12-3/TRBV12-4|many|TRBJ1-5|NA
CASGAGYSNQPQHF
TGTGCCAGCGGGGCAGGGTATAGCAATCAGCCCCAGCATTTT
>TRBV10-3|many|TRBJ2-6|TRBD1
CAISGPGTGSGANVLTF
TGTGCCATCAGTGGTCCCGGGACAGGGAGTGGGGCCAACGTCCTGACTTTC
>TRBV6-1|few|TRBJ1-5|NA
CASSPLDSRNQPQHF
TGTGCCAGCAGTCCCTTAGACAGCCGCAATCAGCCCCAGCATTTT
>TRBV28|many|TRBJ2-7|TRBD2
CASSFSLAEEGATYEQYF
TGTGCCAGCAGTTTTTCTCTAGCGGAAGAGGGTGCCACCTACGAGCAGTACTTC
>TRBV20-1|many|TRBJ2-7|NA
CSAREHLYEQYF
TGCAGTGCTAGAGAACACCTCTACGAGCAGTACTTC
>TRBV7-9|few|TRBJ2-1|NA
CASSLGLRQFF
TGTGCCAGCAGCTTAGGGTTACGACAGTTCTTC
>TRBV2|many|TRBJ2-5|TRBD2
CASSEVRTSPETQYF
TGTGCCAGCAGTGAAGTGAGGACTAGCCCGGAGACCCAGTACTTC
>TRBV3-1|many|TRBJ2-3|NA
CASSLGNPLTRTQYF
TGTGCCAGCAGCCTAGGGAATCCCCTCACACGGACGCAGTATTTT
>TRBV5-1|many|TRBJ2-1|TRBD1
CASTLTGVKGEQFF
TGCGCCAGCACCCTGACAGGGGTTAAGGGTGAGCAGTTCTTC
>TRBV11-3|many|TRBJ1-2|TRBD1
CASSLGDRGSVDYGYTF
TGTGCCAGCAGCTTAGGGGACAGGGGGAGTGTGGACTATGGCTACACCTTC
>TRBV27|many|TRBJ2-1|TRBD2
CASSRGGGEGNEQFF
TGTGCCAGCAGTCGCGGGGGAGGGGAGGGCAATGAGCAGTTCTTC
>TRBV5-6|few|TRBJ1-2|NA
CASSPGMSYGYTF
TGTGCCAGCAGCCCCGGGATGAGCTATGGCTACACCTTC
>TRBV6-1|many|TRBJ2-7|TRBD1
CASSKEDRASYEQYF
TGTGCCAGCAGTAAGGAAGACAGGGCCTCCTACGAGCAGTACTTC
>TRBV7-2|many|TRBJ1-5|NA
CASSSEWGNQPQHF
TGTGCCAGCAGCTCGGAATGGGGGAATCAGCCCCAGCATTTT
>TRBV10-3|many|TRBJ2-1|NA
CAISATGSNEQFF
TGTGCCATCAGTGCGACCGGTAGCAATGAGCAGTTCTTC
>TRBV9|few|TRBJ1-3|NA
CASSVRDGGSGNTIYF
TGTGCCAGCAGCGTCCGGGACGGCGGATCTGGGAACACCATATATTTT